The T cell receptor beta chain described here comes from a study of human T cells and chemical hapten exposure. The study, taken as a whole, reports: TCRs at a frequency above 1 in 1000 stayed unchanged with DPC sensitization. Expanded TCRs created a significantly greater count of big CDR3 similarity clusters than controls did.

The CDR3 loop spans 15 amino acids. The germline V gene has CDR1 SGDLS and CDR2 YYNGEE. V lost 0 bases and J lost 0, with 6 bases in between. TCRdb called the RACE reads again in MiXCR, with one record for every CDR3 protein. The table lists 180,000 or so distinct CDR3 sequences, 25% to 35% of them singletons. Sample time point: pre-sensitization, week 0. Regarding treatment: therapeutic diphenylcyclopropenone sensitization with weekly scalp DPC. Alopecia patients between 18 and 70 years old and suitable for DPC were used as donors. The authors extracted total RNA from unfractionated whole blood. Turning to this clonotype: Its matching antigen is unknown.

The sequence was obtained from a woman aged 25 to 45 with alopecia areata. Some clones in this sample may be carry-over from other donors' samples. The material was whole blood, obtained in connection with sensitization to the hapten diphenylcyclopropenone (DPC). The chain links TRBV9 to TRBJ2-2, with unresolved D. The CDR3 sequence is CASSVGHTNTGELFF. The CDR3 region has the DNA TGTGCCAGCAGCGTAGGACACACGAACACCGGGGAGCTGTTTTTT.